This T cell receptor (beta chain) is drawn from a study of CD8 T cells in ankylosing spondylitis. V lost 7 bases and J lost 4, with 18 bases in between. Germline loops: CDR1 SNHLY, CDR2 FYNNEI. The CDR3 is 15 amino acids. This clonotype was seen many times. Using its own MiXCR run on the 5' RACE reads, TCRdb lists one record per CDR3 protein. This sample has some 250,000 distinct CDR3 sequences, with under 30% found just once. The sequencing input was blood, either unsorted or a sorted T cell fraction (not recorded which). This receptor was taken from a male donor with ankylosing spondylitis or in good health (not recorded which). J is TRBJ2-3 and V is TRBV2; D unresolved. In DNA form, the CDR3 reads TGTGCCAGCACGCGAGGCGGTCTTAGAGCAGATACGCAGTATTTT. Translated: CASTRGGLRADTQYF.